This T cell receptor (beta chain) is from a study of blood T cell repertoires in COVID-19. CDR3 size: 13 residues. CDR1 is MRHNA and CDR2 is SNTAGT in the germline V gene. The germline V and J ends were trimmed by 6 bases and 9 bases, with 15 bases remaining between them. Sequencing used immunoSEQ multiplex PCR; TCRdb keeps in-frame clones, though not all of them. The sample records some 320,000 clones, 85% being singletons. The sequence was obtained from a woman aged 25 to 39 who had been exposed to COVID-19. Source material: PBMCs or T cells enriched from blood (not recorded which). The chain recombines TRBV6-4 with TRBJ2-1, with D hard to call. The CDR3 here is CASSRDHPGEQFF. In DNA form, the CDR3 reads TGTGCCAGCAGCCGCGACCACCCGGGTGAGCAGTTCTTC.